The present entry profiles one T cell receptor (beta chain) with its context. The data originate from a study of T cell changes during pregnancy in multiple sclerosis. The protocol was immunoSEQ multiplex PCR, while the TCRdb copy is restricted to in-frame clones and leaves out a portion. The sample carries some 45,000 clones, approximately 90% recorded once. The receptor's source is a female donor with multiple sclerosis, enrolled in a pregnancy study. Sequencing was performed on CD4+ T cells from peripheral blood mononuclear cells, taken after pregnancy.

In nucleotides, the CDR3 is TGTGCCAGCAGCTTGCCGCTAGATTCACCCCTCCACTTT. It translates to CASSLPLDSPLHF. The chain has TRBV11-3 and TRBJ1-6; D gene unclear. V lost 3 bases, J lost 8 bases, and 8 bases lay in between. This CDR3 has 13 residues. Germline loops: CDR1 SGHNT, CDR2 YENEEA.